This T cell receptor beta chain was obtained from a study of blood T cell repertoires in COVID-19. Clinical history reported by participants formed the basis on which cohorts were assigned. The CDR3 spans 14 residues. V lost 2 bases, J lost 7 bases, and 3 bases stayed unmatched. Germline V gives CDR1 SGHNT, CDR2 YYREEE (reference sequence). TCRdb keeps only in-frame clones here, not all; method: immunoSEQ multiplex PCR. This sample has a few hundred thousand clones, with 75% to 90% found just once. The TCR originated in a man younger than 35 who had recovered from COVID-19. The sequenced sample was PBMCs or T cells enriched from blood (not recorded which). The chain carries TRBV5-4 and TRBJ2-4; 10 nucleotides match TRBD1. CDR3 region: CASSFGTGDNIQYF. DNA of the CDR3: TGTGCCAGCAGCTTTGGGACAGGGGACAACATTCAGTACTTC. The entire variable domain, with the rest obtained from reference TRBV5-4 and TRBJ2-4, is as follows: ETGVTQSPTHLIKTRGQQVTLRCSSQSGHNTVSWYQQALGQGPQFIFQYYREEENGRGNFPPRFSGLQFPNYSSELNVNALELDDSALYLCASSFGTGDNIQYFGAGTRLSVL.